Presented here are 6 T cell receptor beta chains from one specimen sequenced in a study of radiotherapy plus CTLA-4 blockade in lung cancer. Method: immunoSEQ multiplex PCR; TCRdb's copy keeps in-frame clones and lacks some. The top ten clones hold around a sixth of a sample with some 67,000 clones, roughly 76% of them seen once. Source: peripheral blood, taken from a patient treated with radiotherapy plus ipilimumab. The receptors derive from a human donor with non-small cell lung cancer whose response to radiotherapy plus ipilimumab could not be evaluated. Some clones in this sample may be carry-over from other donors' samples.

V usage is TRBV7-2 and J usage is TRBJ2-7; TRBD2 aligns across 8 bases. With 5 bases clipped from V and 2 bases from J, the junction kept 5 bases outside the gene matches. The CDR3 is 14 amino acids. The germline V gene encodes CDR1 SGHTA and CDR2 FQGNSA. The CDR3 region has the DNA TGTGCCAGCAGCCCGTCGGGAGGGGCCTACGAGCAGTACTTC. Residues: CASSPSGGAYEQYF. Full variable domain (rest looked up from reference TRBV7-2 and TRBJ2-7): GAGVSQSPSNKVTEKGKDVELRCDPISGHTALYWYRQSLGQGLEFLIYFQGNSAPDKSGLPSDRFSAERTGGSVSTLTIQRTQQEDSAVYLCASSPSGGAYEQYFGPGTRLTVT.

This chain joins TRBV30 and TRBJ1-2, with 7 bases fitting TRBD1. V lost 4 bases, J lost 8 bases, and 7 bases stayed unmatched. The germline V gene encodes CDR1 GTSNPN and CDR2 SVGIG (reference sequence). This CDR3 is built from 12 residues. CDR3 residues: CAWKDRVGGYTF. CDR3 nucleotide sequence: TGTGCCTGGAAAGACAGGGTGGGAGGCTACACCTTC.

This chain links TRBV10-3 with TRBJ2-7, with 7 bases matching TRBD2. The germline gives CDR1 ENHRY, CDR2 SYGVKD. CDR3 length: 13 amino acids. The CDR3 here is CGVRGDLSYEQYF. The CDR3 nucleotides are TGTGGAGTTCGGGGGGACCTGTCCTACGAGCAGTACTTC.

V and J are TRBV29-1 and TRBJ2-1; possible D gene TRBD2, 5 bases. The germline V gene encodes CDR1 SQVTM and CDR2 ANQGSEA. The V gene lost 7 bases and the J gene lost 9 bases, with 16 bases spanning the gap. The CDR3 covers 12 residues. The CDR3 DNA reads TGCAGCGCCTTCCCGGACTTCTCTGAGCAGTTCTTC. Protein sequence: CSAFPDFSEQFF.

The chain couples TRBV18 to TRBJ2-5; D not certain. From germline, CDR1 is KGHSH and CDR2 LQKENI. The V and J ends lost 2 bases and 5 bases respectively, with 9 bases between them. The CDR3 sequence is 13 residues long. The CDR3 protein is CASSPVPGETQYF. CDR3 nucleotides: TGTGCCAGCTCACCAGTACCTGGCGAGACCCAGTACTTC.

The V gene is TRBV7-9, the J gene TRBJ1-4, with D tentatively TRBD1 (5 bases). The CDR3 is 12 amino acids. The germline V gene has CDR1 SEHNR and CDR2 FQNEAQ (reference sequence). Trimming took off 4 bases at V and 8 bases at J, with 8 bases between the two ends. CDR3 loop: CASSSSGEKLFF. In DNA, the CDR3 is TGTGCCAGCAGCTCCTCAGGGGAAAAACTGTTTTTT.